The 15 T cell receptor beta chains below all came from one sample that was sequenced in a study of CD8 T cells in Susac syndrome. After extraction with the RNeasy kit, 0.5 to 1 ug of the RNA was reverse transcribed using random hexamers. TCRdb re-analysed the immunoSEQ multiplex PCR reads in MiXCR, keeping a single row per CDR3 protein. The table shows a few hundred thousand distinct CDR3 sequences, with approximately 90% occurring only once. The material sequenced was CD8+ T cells from PBMCs. The receptor set was obtained from a human donor with multiple sclerosis.

This rearrangement joins TRBV12-3 or TRBV12-4 to TRBJ1-5, with D unclear. The CDR3 loop spans 12 amino acids. The V end lost 9 bases, the J end lost 3 bases, and 9 bases lay between the germline ends. As DNA, the CDR3 is TGTGCCAGTAGGTCTACCAATCAGCCCCAGCATTTT. Translated, it gives CASRSTNQPQHF.

The V gene is TRBV4-2, the J gene TRBJ2-1; TRBD2 aligns across 9 bases. V was pared by 0 bases and J by 8 bases, with 11 bases of the junction left unmatched. Germline V gene lookup returns CDR1 LGHNA and CDR2 YNFKEQ. The CDR3 has 17 amino acids. CDR3 sequence (DNA): TGTGCCAGCAGCCAAGATCGGGGTAGCGGGAGTTTTGATGAGCAGTTCTTC. Translation: CASSQDRGSGSFDEQFF.

The chain recombines TRBV9 with TRBJ1-2; D unresolved. V was shortened by 0 bases and J by 4 bases, with 19 bases between the two germline ends. The CDR3 is made up of 17 amino acids. CDR1 is SGDLS and CDR2 is YYNGEE in the germline V gene. CDR3 amino acids: CASSVATGFVWGYGYTF. CDR3 DNA: TGTGCCAGCAGCGTAGCTACTGGTTTCGTCTGGGGCTATGGCTACACCTTC.

This clonotype was seen more than once but under ten times. The gene calls are TRBV12-3 or TRBV12-4 and TRBJ2-1, with D uncertain. The CDR3 is made up of 12 amino acids. Trimming pared 1 base from V and 5 bases from J, leaving 3 bases between. The CDR3 DNA follows: TGTGCCAGCAGTTTAGGGGACAATGAGCAGTTCTTC. The encoded protein is CASSLGDNEQFF.

This chain uses TRBV27 with TRBJ1-2; 7 bases are a match to TRBD1. This CDR3 has 16 residues. V lost 0 bases to trimming and J lost 6 bases; unmatched junction nucleotides: 10. Looked up from germline, CDR1 is MNHEY and CDR2 is SMNVEV (reference sequence). CDR3 loop: CASSLSFDRDGNGYTF. The DNA of the CDR3 is TGTGCCAGCAGTTTATCCTTCGACAGGGACGGGAATGGCTACACCTTC.

This clonotype was detected once. The chain uses TRBV19 and TRBJ1-5; D is perhaps TRBD1 (5 bases). V lost 10 bases, J lost 6 bases, and 16 bases lay in between. Germline V gives CDR1 LNHDA, CDR2 SQIVND (reference sequence). The CDR3 contains 13 residues. The DNA for the CDR3 is TGTGCCATCTCACCCCAGGGAGGTCAGCCCCAGCATTTT. Translating gives CAISPQGGQPQHF. The full variable domain, in which reference TRBV19 and TRBJ1-5 provide the parts outside the CDR3, is DGGITQSPKYLFRKEGQNVTLSCEQNLNHDAMYWYRQDPGQGLRLIYYSQIVNDFQKGDIAEGYSVSREKKESFPLTVTSAQKNPTAFYLCAISPQGGQPQHFGDGTRLSIL.

The chain is built from TRBV2 and TRBJ2-7; 9 positions match TRBD1. This CDR3 has 15 amino acids. J lost 5 bases, V lost 5 bases, and 10 bases had no gene match. CDR1 is SNHLY, CDR2 FYNNEI, per germline. In nucleotides, the CDR3 is TGTGCCAGCAGTTATCGGACAGGGGTTGGGCACGAGCAGTACTTC. As protein: CASSYRTGVGHEQYF.

The chain recombines TRBV13 with TRBJ1-3, with a tentative D call TRBD1 (5 bases). V lost 5 bases to trimming and J lost 0 bases, with 14 bases between them. Germline V gene sequence: CDR1 PRHDT, CDR2 FYEKMQ (reference sequence). The CDR3 is made up of 16 amino acids. The CDR3 sequence: CASSAGLLDSGNTIYF. In DNA, the CDR3 is TGTGCCAGCAGCGCGGGACTTCTGGACTCTGGAAACACCATATATTTT. The variable domain in full, with the rest retrieved from reference TRBV13 and TRBJ1-3, is AAGVIQSPRHLIKEKRETATLKCYPIPRHDTVYWYQQGPGQDPQFLISFYEKMQSDKGSIPDRFSAQQFSDYHSELNMSSLELGDSALYFCASSAGLLDSGNTIYFGEGSWLTVV.

This chain uses TRBV6-5 with TRBJ1-5; D is unresolved. CDR3 size: 13 residues. Per the germline V gene, CDR1 is MNHEY and CDR2 is SVGAGI. V shed 2 bases and J shed 4 bases, with 6 bases lying between them. In DNA form, the CDR3 reads TGTGCCAGCAGTTACCGTGGAAATCAGCCCCAGCATTTT. Its translation: CASSYRGNQPQHF.

CDR3 residues: CSVRGGREGTEAFF. CDR3 coding DNA: TGCAGTGTCCGAGGAGGCAGGGAGGGCACTGAAGCTTTCTTT. This chain joins TRBV20-1 and TRBJ1-1; possibly TRBD1 for D (5 bases). The V gene lost 7 bases and the J gene lost 4 bases, with 19 bases spanning the gap. The CDR3 covers 14 residues. Germline CDR1 and CDR2: DFQATT and SNEGSKA (reference sequence).

This chain joins TRBV3-1 and TRBJ2-3; 9 bases align to TRBD2. Per germline, CDR1 LGHDT and CDR2 YNNKEL (reference sequence). The length of the CDR3 is 18 residues. V dropped 0 bases and J dropped 6; count of bases not matched to a gene: 13. The DNA of the CDR3 is TGTGCCAGCAGCCAAGATGAATTTAGCGGGAGTTTGGGGGATACGCAGTATTTT. This sequence encodes CASSQDEFSGSLGDTQYF.

The chain couples TRBV7-2 to TRBJ1-1; the D is unclear. Germline CDR1 is SGHTA and CDR2 is FQGNSA. Trimming removed 5 bases from V and 1 base from J, with 8 bases in between. This CDR3 has 13 residues. The CDR3 spells CASSVDKNTEAFF. Here the CDR3 DNA reads TGTGCCAGCAGCGTAGACAAGAACACTGAAGCTTTCTTT.

This clonotype was found once. V usage is TRBV27 and J usage is TRBJ2-7; 10 bases are shared with TRBD2. The CDR3 has 15 amino acids. The germline V gene has CDR1 MNHEY and CDR2 SMNVEV (reference sequence). Losses at the gene ends were 3 bases for V and 2 bases for J; bases not matched to a gene: 4. The CDR3 is CASSFTSGAPYEQYV. The CDR3 bases are TGTGCCAGCAGTTTTACTAGCGGGGCCCCCTACGAGCAGTACGTC.

The chain is built from TRBV5-1 and TRBJ1-2; 7 nucleotides align to TRBD1. Per germline, CDR1 SGHRS and CDR2 YFSETQ. The length of the CDR3 is 16 residues. Unmatched junction bases numbered 11, after V lost 4 bases and J lost 2 bases. The CDR3 nucleotides read TGCGCCAGCAGCCCGACCCCGGGACAGCAGAACTATGGCTACACCTTC. Translated, it gives CASSPTPGQQNYGYTF. Drawing the rest from reference TRBV5-1 and TRBJ1-2, the complete variable domain is KAGVTQTPRYLIKTRGQQVTLSCSPISGHRSVSWYQQTPGQGLQFLFEYFSETQRNKGNFPGRFSGRQFSNSRSEMNVSTLELGDSALYLCASSPTPGQQNYGYTFGSGTRLTVV.

CDR3 amino acids: CASTGGNSSYNEQFF. In DNA, the CDR3 is TGTGCCAGCACCGGGGGCAATTCCTCTTACAATGAGCAGTTCTTC. This sequence joins TRBV3-1 and TRBJ2-1; D may match TRBD1 or TRBD2 (6 bases each). CDR1 and CDR2 from the germline V gene are LGHDT and YNNKEL (reference sequence). V lost 7 bases and J lost 4, with 17 bases in between. This CDR3 is built from 15 residues.